What follows is one TCR beta chain and its context. Its cognate antigen is unknown. The sample comes from a study of OX40 agonist ivuxolimab in advanced cancers. About the study: Ivuxolimab, an antibody that agonizes OX40 (CD134), was administered to the patients. Three patients showed partial responses: one hepatocellular carcinoma and two cutaneous melanoma cases. Study observations and caveats: Expanded peripheral T-cell antigen specificity went undetermined. With doses of 0.1 to 3.0 mg/kg, CD4+ and CD8+ blood T cells had undergone clonal expansion by week 6.

CDR3 length equals 12 residues. V gave up 5 bases and J gave up 2 bases, with 3 bases separating them. Germline V gives CDR1 MDHEN, CDR2 SYDVKM. The repertoire was sequenced with immunoSEQ multiplex PCR; TCRdb's copy has only in-frame clones and lacks some. The sample has about 32,000 clones, about 92% seen once. The sample here was CD4+ or CD8+ T cells sorted from blood, taken in a trial of the OX40 agonist ivuxolimab. This chain connects TRBV28 to TRBJ2-2; D not certain. This clonotype was sampled from an adult with an advanced solid tumor such as melanoma, head and neck, liver or kidney cancer. CDR3 sequence (DNA): TGTGCCAGCAGTCTCAACACCGGGGAGCTGTTTTTT. This gives the protein CASSLNTGELFF. The full variable domain, completed using reference TRBV28 and TRBJ2-2, is DVKVTQSSRYLVKRTGEKVFLECVQDMDHENMFWYRQDPGLGLRLIYFSYDVKMKEKGDIPEGYSVSREKKERFSLILESASTNQTSMYLCASSLNTGELFFGEGSRLTVL.